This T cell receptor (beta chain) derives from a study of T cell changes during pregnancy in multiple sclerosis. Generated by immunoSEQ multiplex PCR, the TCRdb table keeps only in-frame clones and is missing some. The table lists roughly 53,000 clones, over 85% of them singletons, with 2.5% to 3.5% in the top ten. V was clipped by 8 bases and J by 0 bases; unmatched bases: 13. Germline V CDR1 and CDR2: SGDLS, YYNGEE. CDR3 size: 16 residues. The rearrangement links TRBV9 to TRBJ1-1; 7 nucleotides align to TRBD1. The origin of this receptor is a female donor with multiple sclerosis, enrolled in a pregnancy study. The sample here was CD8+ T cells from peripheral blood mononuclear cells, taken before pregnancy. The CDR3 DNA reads TGTGCCAGTCGGGAGTCAGGGGGGTCGATGAACACTGAAGCTTTCTTT. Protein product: CASRESGGSMNTEAFF. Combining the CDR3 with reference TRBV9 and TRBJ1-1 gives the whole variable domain DSGVTQTPKHLITATGQRVTLRCSPRSGDLSVYWYQQSLDQGLQFLIQYYNGEERAKGNILERFSAQQFPDLHSELNLSSLELGDSALYFCASRESGGSMNTEAFFGQGTRLTVV.